The 3 T cell receptor beta chains reported below all come from one sample, sequenced in a study of T cells after posttransplantation cyclophosphamide listed by TCRdb under 2016. The library was obtained by the immunoSEQ multiplex PCR assay. TCRdb limited this immuneACCESS table to in-frame rearrangements with V and J called. A share of clones is missing; checked studies link under half to unresolved V genes, and the rest is unexplained. The sample records around 37,000 clones, approximately 78% of which are singletons. The leading ten clones occupy roughly 8.1% of the sample. The treatment or condition label of this sample denotes: high-dose cyclophosphamide on days +3 and +4 as single-agent GVHD prophylaxis. Patients in the PTCy group got busulfan and fludarabine conditioning, a marrow graft from a related or unrelated donor, and cyclophosphamide on days +3 and +4. The material sequenced was CD4+ T cells sorted from blood, taken 1,900 to 2,000 days after a stem cell transplant with posttransplant cyclophosphamide. The receptors derive from a female patient aged 40 to 50 who received an allogeneic stem cell transplant from a related donor, was CMV-positive, and had no GVHD. Some T cells may derive from the graft donor when a transplant has been performed.

The chain links TRBV7-2 to TRBJ2-1; D unresolved. The germline V and J ends were trimmed by 7 bases and 10 bases, with 17 bases remaining between them. There are 13 residues in the CDR3. CDR1 and CDR2 (germline): SGHTA, FQGNSA. The CDR3 here is CASTLESPSEQFF. CDR3 bases: TGTGCCAGCACCCTAGAATCCCCCAGCGAGCAGTTCTTC.

The gene calls are TRBV6-6 and TRBJ1-3; 7 nucleotides agree with TRBD1. Germline assignment: CDR1 MNHNY and CDR2 SVGAGI (reference sequence). This CDR3 is built from 15 residues. V shed 7 bases and J 2 bases; nucleotides not matched to a gene: 8. CDR3 sequence: CASTLPRGAGNTIYF. CDR3 sequence (DNA): TGTGCCAGCACTCTACCCAGGGGGGCTGGAAACACCATATATTTT.

As for this clone: Its ends do not fully match the called genes, so a read error is possible. The rearrangement links TRBV5-8 to TRBJ2-4; D is possibly TRBD1 (6 bases). This CDR3 has 10 amino acids. CDR1 is SGHTS and CDR2 is YDEGEE in the germline V gene. The CDR3 bases are TGTGCCAGCAGCCTCGGGACAATAACTTTC. It translates to CASSLGTITF.